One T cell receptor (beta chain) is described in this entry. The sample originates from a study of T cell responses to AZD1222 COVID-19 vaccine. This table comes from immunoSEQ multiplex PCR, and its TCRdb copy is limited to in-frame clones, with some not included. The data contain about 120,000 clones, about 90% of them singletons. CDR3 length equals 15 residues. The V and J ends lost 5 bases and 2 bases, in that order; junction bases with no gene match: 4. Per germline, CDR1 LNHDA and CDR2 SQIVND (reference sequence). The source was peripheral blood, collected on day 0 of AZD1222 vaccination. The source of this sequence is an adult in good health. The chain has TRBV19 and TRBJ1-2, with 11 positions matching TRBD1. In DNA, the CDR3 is TGTGCCAGTAGTGTGGGGGACAGGGGGAACTATGGCTACACCTTC. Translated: CASSVGDRGNYGYTF.